This entry describes one T cell receptor beta chain. What it recognizes is unknown. The sample is drawn from a study of CD8+ T cells in alopecia areata. Study-wide results and limits: The study found higher clonality in lesional than normal scalp, especially in alopecia totalis/universalis. Between patients, shared TCR sequences were less clear than in mice. This was possibly due in part to HLA diversity in the patient population. Among the cells sequenced in scalp samples are also the resident alphabeta T cells of normal skin.

The V gene lost 5 bases and the J gene lost 0 bases, with 9 bases spanning the gap. CDR1 is SEHNR and CDR2 is FQNEAQ in the germline V gene (reference sequence). The CDR3 extends over 14 amino acids. T lymphocytes (CD4+ and CD8+) were sorted from PBMCs. Isolated RNA was reverse transcribed into cDNA used as the sequencing template. Assay: immunoSEQ multiplex PCR; the TCRdb copy retains only in-frame clones and omits some. The sample lists about 110,000 clones; approximately 60% were seen once. This TCR derives from a human donor in good health. The genes are TRBV7-9 and TRBJ2-3; D not certain. The sample consisted of CD8+ T cells sorted from blood. The CDR3: CASSTPVSTDTQYF. The CDR3 DNA follows: TGTGCCAGCAGCACACCCGTAAGCACAGATACGCAGTATTTT.